Listed here are 5 T cell receptor beta chains from one sample, sequenced in a study of identical twins (dated by TCRdb to the mid-2010s). The protocol used for the library was 5' RACE. TCRdb shows the sequencer as Illumina HiSeq 2000. TCRdb redid the processing of the public reads, applying fastp at Q25 and MiXCR, and retained in-frame beta chains. Rows merge per CDR3 protein into single entries with the most common DNA and genes. Here the sample has approximately 240,000 distinct CDR3 sequences; roughly an eighth occur a single time. Under 9.5% of the sample belongs to the ten largest clones. Sequenced: memory (CD45RO+) T cells sorted from blood. The sample's cell subset or site label, decoded: CD45RO+ enriched T cells. These TCRs come from a young woman in good health.

This clonotype has only a few counts. The genes are TRBV28 and TRBJ2-3; tentatively, D is TRBD1 (5 bases). Germline-derived CDR1 and CDR2 are MDHEN and SYDVKM. The length of the CDR3 is 13 residues. The V gene lost 4 bases and the J gene lost 6 bases, with 11 bases spanning the gap. This chain's CDR3 is CASSYLGRDTQYF. The CDR3 bases are TGTGCCAGCAGTTACTTGGGGCGTGATACGCAGTATTTT.

Only a few counts were recorded for this clonotype. The J gene is TRBJ2-1, the V gene TRBV12-3 or TRBV12-4; 12 bases agree with TRBD2. The CDR3 length is 17 residues. Unmatched junction bases numbered 15, after V lost 2 bases and J lost 13 bases. Here the CDR3 reads CASSLWLTSGSGIVQFF. As DNA, the CDR3 is TGTGCCAGCAGTTTATGGCTGACTAGCGGGAGTGGAATTGTACAGTTCTTC.

This clonotype showed up many times. The chain recombines TRBV11-1 with TRBJ2-5; 15 nucleotides match TRBD2. The germline V gene has CDR1 SGHAT and CDR2 FQDESV (reference sequence). The CDR3 spans 18 residues. The trim removed 2 bases at V and 5 bases at J, leaving 9 bases unmatched. The CDR3 here is CASSLTRTSGRASETQYF. The CDR3 DNA is TGTGCCAGCAGCTTAACCCGGACTAGCGGGAGGGCCTCGGAGACCCAGTACTTC.

This clonotype has only a few counts. The CDR3 DNA reads TGCGCCAGCAGCTCCCTTGGGCGGGGGGATAGGGAGCAGTACTTC. Amino acid sequence: CASSSLGRGDREQYF. The chain joins TRBV5-1 to TRBJ2-7; 8 positions match TRBD2. The V gene end was trimmed by 3 bases and the J gene end by 7 bases; junction bases not matched to a gene: 12. Germline lookup yields CDR1 SGHRS and CDR2 YFSETQ. The CDR3 is made up of 15 amino acids.

This clonotype has only a few counts. In DNA, the CDR3 is TGTGCCAGCAGCCCATCCGGGACTAGCGGCGACGTGCAGTACTTC. Residues: CASSPSGTSGDVQYF. V usage is TRBV5-4 and J usage is TRBJ2-7; the match to TRBD2 covers 11 bases. J lost 9 bases, V lost 4 bases, and 12 bases had no gene match. Germline CDR1 reads SGHNT; CDR2 reads YYREEE (reference sequence). The CDR3 extends over 15 amino acids.